This note documents a single TCR beta chain sequence. No cognate antigen has been identified for it. Nothing much larger sits one base from this clone, and base qualities are not available. The data derive from a study of T cell changes during pregnancy in multiple sclerosis (dated by TCRdb to 2018 to 2020). Notes on the research overall: Changes in the T cell repertoire over the course of pregnancy were examined in this study in women with multiple sclerosis.

The method was the immunoSEQ multiplex PCR assay. Here the immuneACCESS table is served through TCRdb, limited to in-frame sequences with V and J called. Missing clones are a known gap in these copies; in checked studies unresolved V genes cover under half, and the rest lacks a known reason. The sample profile shows around 96,000 clones; 85% to 95% of them were found once. Jointly, the top ten make up 1.5% to 2% of the sample. V lost 6 bases and J lost 6 bases, and the count of bases not matched to a germline gene is 5. Sequences MNHEY (CDR1) and SMNVEV (CDR2) are obtained from the germline V gene (reference sequence). The CDR3 numbers 14 residues from cysteine through phenylalanine. Only the CDR3 portion is preserved as DNA: 42 bases, with reading frame beginning at the first base.

The rearrangement combines TRBV27 with TRBJ2-2, with 9 middle bases fitting TRBD1. The TCR originated in a female donor in good health, enrolled as a control in a pregnancy study. Here the sequenced sample was peripheral blood, taken after pregnancy. In nucleotides, the sequence is TGTGCCAGCAGATTCACAGGGGGCGCCGGGGAGCTGTTTTTT. It encodes CASRFTGGAGELFF.